The present T cell receptor beta chain was sequenced within a study of regulatory T cells in long-lasting Graves disease. The study's findings and limits: Whereas roughly 1,000 public clonotypes were shared by new patients, persistent patients shared more, at 2,741.

Building of the TCR beta libraries involved iRepertoire HTBI primers and Arm-PCR of CDR3 regions. A single record per CDR3 protein comes from TCRdb applying MiXCR to the multiplex PCR reads. The sample comprises some 340,000 distinct CDR3 sequences, 12% of which are singletons, and approximately 20% rests with the top ten. Germline assignment: CDR1 MDHEN and CDR2 SYDVKM. V lost 3 bases, J lost 12 bases, and 12 bases lay in between. CDR3 size: 12 residues. In its sample, this clonotype was seen many times. Its antigen remains unidentified. Time point in this sample: newly diagnosed GD, antithyroid drugs for less than 3 months. Scientists built the TCR library using RNA that was extracted from PBMCs. The same sample was also used in a study of T cells in Graves' hyperthyroidism and ophthalmopathy. Turning to that study: Clinical symptoms, serum thyroxine and TRAb, thyroid ultrasound and orbital computed tomography together formed the diagnostic basis.

Here the sequenced sample was peripheral blood mononuclear cells (PBMCs), taken at new diagnosis, from a patient treated with antithyroid drugs. The chain carries TRBV28 and TRBJ2-1; no reliable D call. This receptor was identified in a woman under 30 with Graves disease. DNA of the CDR3: TGTGCCAGCAGTTTGGGAAAGGACCTGCAGTTCTTC. Protein: CASSLGKDLQFF. The complete variable domain, with remaining parts taken from reference TRBV28 and TRBJ2-1, reads DVKVTQSSRYLVKRTGEKVFLECVQDMDHENMFWYRQDPGLGLRLIYFSYDVKMKEKGDIPEGYSVSREKKERFSLILESASTNQTSMYLCASSLGKDLQFFGPGTRLTVL.